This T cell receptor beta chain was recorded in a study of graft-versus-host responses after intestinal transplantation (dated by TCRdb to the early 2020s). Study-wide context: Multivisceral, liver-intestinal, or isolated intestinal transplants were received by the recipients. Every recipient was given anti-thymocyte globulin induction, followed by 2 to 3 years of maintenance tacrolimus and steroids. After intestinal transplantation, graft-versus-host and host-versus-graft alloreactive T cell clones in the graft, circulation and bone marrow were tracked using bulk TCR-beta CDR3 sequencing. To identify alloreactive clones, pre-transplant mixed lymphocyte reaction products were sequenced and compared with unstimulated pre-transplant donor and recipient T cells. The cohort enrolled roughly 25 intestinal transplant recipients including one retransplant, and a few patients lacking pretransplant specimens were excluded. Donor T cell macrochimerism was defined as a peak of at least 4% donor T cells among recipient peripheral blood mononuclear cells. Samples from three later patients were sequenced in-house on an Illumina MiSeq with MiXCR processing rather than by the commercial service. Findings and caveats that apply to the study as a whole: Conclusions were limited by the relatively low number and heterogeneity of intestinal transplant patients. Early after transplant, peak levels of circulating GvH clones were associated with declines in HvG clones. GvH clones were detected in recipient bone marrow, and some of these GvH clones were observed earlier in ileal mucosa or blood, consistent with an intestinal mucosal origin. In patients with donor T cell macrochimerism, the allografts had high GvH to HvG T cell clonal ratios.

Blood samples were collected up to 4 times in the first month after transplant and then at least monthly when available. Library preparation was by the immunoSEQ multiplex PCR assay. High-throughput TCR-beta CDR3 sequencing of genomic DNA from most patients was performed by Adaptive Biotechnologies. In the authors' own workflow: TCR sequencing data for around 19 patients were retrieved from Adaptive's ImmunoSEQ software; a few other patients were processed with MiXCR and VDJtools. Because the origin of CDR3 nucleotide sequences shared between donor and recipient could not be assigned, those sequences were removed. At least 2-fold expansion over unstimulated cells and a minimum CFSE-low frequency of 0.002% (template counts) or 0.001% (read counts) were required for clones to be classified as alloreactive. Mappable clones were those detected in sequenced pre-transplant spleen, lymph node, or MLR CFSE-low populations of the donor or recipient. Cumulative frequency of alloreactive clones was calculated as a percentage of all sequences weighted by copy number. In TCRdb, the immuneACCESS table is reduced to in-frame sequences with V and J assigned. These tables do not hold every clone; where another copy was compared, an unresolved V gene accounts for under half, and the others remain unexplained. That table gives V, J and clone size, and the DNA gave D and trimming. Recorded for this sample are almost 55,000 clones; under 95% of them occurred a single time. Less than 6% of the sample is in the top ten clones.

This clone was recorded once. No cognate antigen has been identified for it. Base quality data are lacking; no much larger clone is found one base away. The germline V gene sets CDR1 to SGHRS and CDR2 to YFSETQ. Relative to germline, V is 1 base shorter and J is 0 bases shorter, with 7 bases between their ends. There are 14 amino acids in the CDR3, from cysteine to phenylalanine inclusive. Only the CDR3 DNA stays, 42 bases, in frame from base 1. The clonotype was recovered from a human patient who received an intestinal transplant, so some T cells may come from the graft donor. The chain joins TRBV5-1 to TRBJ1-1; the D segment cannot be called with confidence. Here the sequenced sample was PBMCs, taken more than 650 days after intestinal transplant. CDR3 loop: CASSLRVMNTEAFF. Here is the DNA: TGCGCCAGCAGCTTGAGGGTGATGAACACTGAAGCTTTCTTT.